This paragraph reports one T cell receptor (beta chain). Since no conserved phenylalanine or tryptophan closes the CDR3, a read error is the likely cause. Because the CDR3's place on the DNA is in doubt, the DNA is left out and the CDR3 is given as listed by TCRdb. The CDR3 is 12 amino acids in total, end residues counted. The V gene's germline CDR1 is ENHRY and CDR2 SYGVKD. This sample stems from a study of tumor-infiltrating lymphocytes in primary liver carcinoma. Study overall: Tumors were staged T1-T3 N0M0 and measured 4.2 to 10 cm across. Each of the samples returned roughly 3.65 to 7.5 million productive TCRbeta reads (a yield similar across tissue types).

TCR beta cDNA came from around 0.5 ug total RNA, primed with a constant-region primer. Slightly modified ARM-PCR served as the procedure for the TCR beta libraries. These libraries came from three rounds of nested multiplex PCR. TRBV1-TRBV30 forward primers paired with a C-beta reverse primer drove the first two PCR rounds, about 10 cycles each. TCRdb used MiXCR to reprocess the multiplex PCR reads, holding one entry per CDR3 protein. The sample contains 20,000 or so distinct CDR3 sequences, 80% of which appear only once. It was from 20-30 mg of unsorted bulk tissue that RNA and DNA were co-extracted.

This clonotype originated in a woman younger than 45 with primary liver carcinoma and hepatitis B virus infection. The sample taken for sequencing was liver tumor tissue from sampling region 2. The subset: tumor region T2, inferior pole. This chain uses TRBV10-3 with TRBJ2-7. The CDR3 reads CAINETDYEQYL.